Shown below are 18 T cell receptor beta chains from a single sample sequenced in a study of T cells in Graves' hyperthyroidism and ophthalmopathy. The CDR3 regions of TCR beta were amplified from RNA transcripts. First-round RT-PCR with HTBI primers amplified the TCR CDR3 region. TCRdb analysed the multiplex PCR reads with MiXCR anew, one entry per CDR3 protein. The data contain a few hundred thousand distinct CDR3 sequences, approximately 13% of them singletons. Specimen: blood. The receptors were sampled from a woman aged 18-29 years with Graves' hyperthyroidism.

This clonotype was seen many times. This sequence joins TRBV7-3 and TRBJ2-2; D could derive from TRBD1 or TRBD2 (5 bases each). The CDR3 has 14 residues. Per germline, CDR1 SGHTA and CDR2 FQGTGA. Trimming left V 3 bases short and J 5 bases short, with 10 bases between. CDR3: CASSFTGGTGELFF. The DNA of the CDR3 is TGTGCCAGCAGCTTTACAGGAGGAACCGGGGAGCTGTTTTTT.

This sequence joins TRBV5-1 and TRBJ2-1; 9 bases match TRBD2. The CDR3 runs 15 residues. V lost 0 bases to trimming and J lost 10 bases; unmatched junction nucleotides: 8. CDR1 SGHRS and CDR2 YFSETQ come from the germline V gene. The CDR3 sequence: CASSLGLAGSKEQFF. In DNA, the CDR3 is TGCGCCAGCAGCTTGGGGCTAGCGGGGTCCAAGGAGCAGTTCTTC.

This clonotype came up many times. This chain joins TRBV4-2 and TRBJ1-1; D remains ambiguous. Germline V gene lookup returns CDR1 LGHNA and CDR2 YNFKEQ. V dropped 1 base and J dropped 9 bases, with 18 bases sitting between them. This CDR3 contains 15 residues. CDR3 region: CASSQANDLGNQAFF. The CDR3 DNA is TGTGCCAGCAGCCAAGCAAACGACTTGGGAAATCAAGCTTTCTTT.

The chain combines TRBV9 with TRBJ1-2; D gene unclear. The V gene lost 0 bases and the J gene lost 6 bases, with 6 bases spanning the gap. From germline, CDR1 is SGDLS and CDR2 YYNGEE. This CDR3 has 12 residues. The CDR3 protein is CASSVGKDGYTF. The CDR3 region has the DNA TGTGCCAGCAGCGTAGGTAAAGATGGCTACACCTTC.

The rearrangement joins TRBV29-1 to TRBJ2-3, with 9 nucleotides matching TRBD2. This CDR3 is built from 15 residues. Losses at the gene ends were 7 bases for V and 2 bases for J; bases not matched to a gene: 10. The germline CDR1 and CDR2 sequences are SQVTM and ANQGSEA. The CDR3 region is CSARETSGYTDTQYF. The CDR3 bases are TGCAGCGCCCGAGAGACTAGCGGATACACAGATACGCAGTATTTT.

This clonotype appeared many times. The chain carries TRBV11-2 and TRBJ2-7; perhaps D is TRBD1 or TRBD2 (5 bases each). The CDR3 runs to 14 residues. The V gene lost 4 bases and the J gene lost 6 bases, with 16 bases spanning the gap. From germline, CDR1 is SGHAT and CDR2 FQNNGV. CDR3 in DNA: TGTGCCAGCAGCTCTCTCACGGGACGTATCGAGCAGTACTTC. Its translation: CASSSLTGRIEQYF. Using reference TRBV11-2 and TRBJ2-7 for the parts outside the CDR3, the full variable domain is EAGVAQSPRYKIIEKRQSVAFWCNPISGHATLYWYQQILGQGPKLLIQFQNNGVVDDSQLPKDRFSAERLKGVDSTLKIQPAKLEDSAVYLCASSSLTGRIEQYFGPGTRLTVT.

V is TRBV6-1 and J is TRBJ1-5; D is possibly TRBD1 (6 bases). The ends were cut back, 6 bases at V and 0 bases at J, with 15 bases in the middle. The CDR3 has 16 residues. Germline V gene data show CDR1 as MNHNS and CDR2 as SASEGT. The DNA for the CDR3 is TGTGCCAGCAGCGGAAACAGGGTATATAGCAATCAGCCCCAGCATTTT. Its protein product is CASSGNRVYSNQPQHF.

This clonotype came up many times. The V call is TRBV6-1, the J call TRBJ2-2; possibly TRBD1 or TRBD2 for D (6 bases each). From germline, CDR1 is MNHNS and CDR2 SASEGT. V dropped 4 bases and J dropped 5 bases, with 14 bases sitting between them. The CDR3 runs to 15 residues. The CDR3 nucleotides are TGTGCCAGCAGTGGGGCGGAGGGGGGAACCGGGGAGCTGTTTTTT. Its protein product is CASSGAEGGTGELFF.

This clonotype was counted a few times. No conserved phenylalanine or tryptophan ends this CDR3, so it is likely a read error. The chain combines TRBV28 with TRBJ1-6, with D hard to call. The V end was cut by 3 bases, the J end by 7 bases, with 10 bases between. This CDR3 is 14 amino acids long. CDR1 and CDR2 (germline): MDHEN, SYDVKM. This CDR3 reads CASSLLGGNSPLHL. The CDR3 region has the DNA TGTGCCAGCAGTTTGTTGGGAGGAAATTCACCCCTCCACCTT.

The table lists this clonotype with a few counts. CDR3 bases: TGTGCCAGCAGCCCTCGTCTTATTGGTGCCCTCCACAATGAGCAGTTCTTC. Its translation is CASSPRLIGALHNEQFF. V gene TRBV3-1 combines with J gene TRBJ2-1; D not certain. The germline gives CDR1 LGHDT, CDR2 YNNKEL (reference sequence). V was pared by 4 bases and J by 5 bases, with 21 bases between. The CDR3 consists of 17 residues.

This clonotype was found many times. This rearrangement joins TRBV19 to TRBJ2-1, with 8 bases matching TRBD1. CDR1 LNHDA and CDR2 SQIVND come from the germline V gene (reference sequence). This CDR3 has 16 amino acids. The V and J ends lost 7 bases and 3 bases, in that order; junction bases with no gene match: 11. The CDR3: CASTWSGTGSYNEQFF. Written as DNA, the CDR3 is TGTGCCAGTACTTGGTCCGGGACAGGAAGCTACAATGAGCAGTTCTTC.

With regard to this clonotype: Given a much more abundant clone one base away, this may be a read error. The chain links TRBV28 to TRBJ1-5; 8 bases line up with TRBD1. This CDR3 is built from 14 residues. Germline-derived CDR1 and CDR2 are MDHEN and SYDVKM. CDR3 residues: CTSSFSDREQPQHF. DNA of the CDR3: TGTACCAGCAGTTTCTCGGACAGGGAGCAGCCCCAGCATTTT.

In its sample, this clonotype was seen many times. The chain employs TRBV4-2 and TRBJ1-5; 7 bases agree with TRBD1. There are 18 residues in the CDR3. After removal of 0 bases from V and 3 bases from J, the junction contained 11 bases not matched to a gene. The germline CDR1 and CDR2 sequences are LGHNA and YNFKEQ. The CDR3 spells CASSQEWRQGSLNQPQHF. The CDR3 nucleotides read TGTGCCAGCAGCCAAGAGTGGAGACAGGGCTCCCTCAATCAGCCCCAGCATTTT.

A word on this clonotype: This sequence may be a read error, since a much larger clone differs from it by one base. J is TRBJ1-1 and V is TRBV27; TRBD1 might be the D (5 bases). Trimming took off 4 bases at V and 10 bases at J, with 13 bases between the two ends. The CDR3 extends over 12 amino acids. Germline assignment: CDR1 MNHEY and CDR2 SMNVEV (reference sequence). The CDR3 sequence is CASSSSAGRAFF. CDR3 in DNA: TGTGCCAGCAGTTCCAGCGCAGGGCGAGCTTTCTTT.

This clonotype was observed at least ten times. V usage is TRBV10-3 and J usage is TRBJ1-1; maybe TRBD1 (6 bases). The germline V gene has CDR1 ENHRY and CDR2 SYGVKD. V lost 4 bases, J lost 7 bases, and 16 bases lay in between. The CDR3 length is 14 residues. The CDR3 protein is CAISAPGAGNEAFF. For the CDR3, the DNA is TGTGCCATCAGTGCACCGGGGGCCGGTAATGAAGCTTTCTTT.

The V call is TRBV5-4, the J call TRBJ2-1; D call uncertain. Germline lookup yields CDR1 SGHNT and CDR2 YYREEE (reference sequence). V dropped 5 bases and J dropped 6 bases, with 12 bases sitting between them. CDR3 size: 13 residues. The DNA of the CDR3 is TGTGCCAGCAGTGATGCGTCTGGCAATGAGCAGTTCTTC. Amino acid sequence: CASSDASGNEQFF.

This clonotype was recorded at least ten times. The chain carries TRBV7-8 and TRBJ2-1; D may be TRBD2 (6 bases). Germline V CDR1 and CDR2: SGHVS, FQNEAQ. V was clipped by 0 bases and J by 0 bases, with 6 bases between them. The CDR3 runs to 15 residues. The CDR3 DNA reads as TGTGCCAGCAGCTTAGCGGACTACTCCTACAATGAGCAGTTCTTC. Translating gives CASSLADYSYNEQFF.

The genes are TRBV11-2 and TRBJ1-2; D is perhaps TRBD1 (6 bases). The CDR3 totals 17 residues. Germline V gives CDR1 SGHAT, CDR2 FQNNGV. V was clipped by 5 bases and J by 3 bases, with 22 bases between them. This chain's CDR3 is CASSPIVMGASDYGYTF. CDR3 nucleotide sequence: TGTGCCAGCAGCCCCATAGTAATGGGGGCCAGCGACTATGGCTACACCTTC.